These T cell receptor beta chains were read from a single sample in a study of response to subunit inactivated influenza vaccine. TCRdb processed the RT-PCR reads anew with MiXCR; each CDR3 protein has one entry. The table includes roughly 500,000 distinct CDR3 sequences, roughly 23% detected once. The sequencing here drew on CD4+ T cells sorted from PBMCs, taken more than 4 days after vaccination. The receptors shown here come from a man aged 50 to 60 who received an inactivated influenza vaccine. The CDR3 runs from the conserved cysteine through the conserved F or W. A D gene is named only where the DNA matches it firmly. Only part of the rows carry a size: once, few, many, or a class if the clone is expanded.

clone size	D gene	V gene	J gene	CDR3 protein	CDR3 DNA
few	-	TRBV4-3	TRBJ2-3	CASSQGQGEGDTQYF	TGCGCCAGCAGCCAAGGGCAGGGGGAGGGAGATACGCAGTATTTT
few	-	TRBV12-3/TRBV12-4	TRBJ2-1	CASIWAGIDEQFF	TGTGCCAGCATCTGGGCAGGGATCGATGAGCAGTTCTTC
-	TRBD1	TRBV20-1	TRBJ2-1	CSAKTGAYVEQFF	TGCAGTGCCAAGACAGGGGCCTACGTTGAGCAGTTCTTC
-	-	TRBV20-1	TRBJ2-7	CSASIGGAYEQYF	TGCAGTGCTAGTATCGGCGGAGCCTACGAGCAGTACTTC
-	TRBD2	TRBV19	TRBJ2-5	CASSRTSGKETQYF	TGTGCCAGTAGCCGTACTAGCGGTAAAGAGACCCAGTACTTC
-	TRBD1	TRBV11-2	TRBJ2-1	CASSLVRGLNEQFF	TGTGCCAGCAGCCTAGTAAGGGGGCTCAATGAGCAGTTCTTC
-	-	TRBV20-1	TRBJ1-6	CSARETQSYNSPLHF	TGCAGTGCTAGAGAGACACAGTCCTATAATTCACCCCTCCACTTT
once	TRBD2	TRBV19	TRBJ2-7	CASSQSWLAGGGYEQYF	TGTGCCAGTAGTCAGAGCTGGCTAGCGGGAGGGGGATACGAGCAGTACTTC
few	-	TRBV20-1	TRBJ2-4	CSARDPRGIQYF	TGCAGTGCTAGAGATCCCCGTGGCATTCAGTACTTC
few	-	TRBV6-1	TRBJ1-1	CASRLQGNTEAFF	TGTGCCAGCAGACTACAGGGGAACACTGAAGCTTTCTTT
-	TRBD1	TRBV5-1	TRBJ1-1	CASSGGQGALNGEAFF	TGCGCCAGCAGCGGGGGACAGGGGGCTTTGAACGGTGAAGCTTTCTTT
-	-	TRBV20-1	TRBJ2-1	CSAVFSGLSYNEQFF	TGCAGTGCCGTGTTTAGCGGACTCTCCTACAATGAGCAGTTCTTC
few	-	TRBV5-1	TRBJ2-7	CASSSTGRYEQYF	TGCGCCAGCAGCTCCACAGGGAGGTACGAGCAGTACTTC
-	TRBD2	TRBV5-1	TRBJ2-1	CASRPDSGTTYNEQFF	TGCGCCAGCAGACCGGATAGCGGGACGACCTACAATGAGCAGTTCTTC
many	-	TRBV29-1	TRBJ2-3	CSVAVSRDTQYF	TGCAGCGTTGCGGTTTCTCGTGATACGCAGTATTTT
-	TRBD1	TRBV5-1	TRBJ2-7	CASSSGRTGLYEQYF	TGCGCCAGCAGCTCGGGCCGGACAGGACTCTACGAGCAGTACTTC
many	-	TRBV6-1	TRBJ2-1	CASTVLNRDLYNEQFF	TGTGCCAGCACCGTCCTAAACAGAGACCTCTACAATGAGCAGTTCTTC
many	TRBD1	TRBV12-3/TRBV12-4	TRBJ2-7	CASSTGTGAYEQYF	TGTGCCAGCAGTACCGGGACAGGGGCCTACGAGCAGTACTTC
-	-	TRBV12-3/TRBV12-4	TRBJ2-7	CASSVQGKFSLYF	TGTGCCAGCAGTGTGCAGGGAAAGTTTAGTCTGTACTTC
many	-	TRBV5-1	TRBJ2-1	CASSVASEQFF	TGCGCCAGCAGCGTAGCGAGTGAGCAGTTCTTC
few	-	TRBV27	TRBJ2-4	CASRQVNIQYF	TGTGCCAGCAGACAGGTTAACATTCAGTACTTC
few	TRBD1	TRBV24-1	TRBJ2-1	CATSTGGQGAGEQFF	TGTGCCACCAGTACAGGGGGACAGGGGGCAGGTGAGCAGTTCTTC
-	-	TRBV16	TRBJ1-5	CASSPTRGNQPQHF	TGTGCCAGCAGCCCGACACGGGGCAATCAGCCCCAGCATTTT
few	-	TRBV12-3/TRBV12-4	TRBJ1-5	CASRGAFNQPQHF	TGTGCCAGCAGGGGGGCGTTCAATCAGCCCCAGCATTTT
few	-	TRBV5-1	TRBJ2-1	CASSGTNTPYEQFF	TGCGCCAGCAGCGGAACCAACACTCCCTATGAGCAGTTCTTC
few	-	TRBV15	TRBJ2-1	CATSRDQGGNEQFF	TGTGCCACCAGCAGAGATCAAGGGGGCAATGAGCAGTTCTTC
few	-	TRBV7-8	TRBJ1-1	CASSLDEGYTEAFF	TGTGCCAGCAGCTTAGACGAGGGGTACACTGAAGCTTTCTTT
few	TRBD1	TRBV5-4	TRBJ1-2	CASHTQGSFYGYTF	TGTGCCAGCCACACACAGGGGTCCTTCTATGGCTACACCTTC
-	-	TRBV6-1	TRBJ2-7	CASRGSGGLNEQYF	TGTGCCAGCCGAGGCTCAGGGGGGTTGAACGAGCAGTACTTC
few	TRBD1	TRBV20-1	TRBJ1-1	CSASLTGGAGSNTEAFF	TGCAGTGCTAGCCTAACAGGGGGCGCGGGGTCGAACACTGAAGCTTTCTTT
few	-	TRBV7-8	TRBJ1-3	CASSLAGTIYF	TGTGCCAGCAGCTTAGCGGGCACCATATATTTT
-	-	TRBV28	TRBJ2-5	CASSLDSYQETQYF	TGTGCCAGCAGTTTAGACAGCTACCAAGAGACCCAGTACTTC
few	TRBD1	TRBV12-3/TRBV12-4	TRBJ2-2	CASSGQGPGELFF	TGTGCCAGCAGCGGACAGGGCCCCGGGGAACTGTTTTTT
few	TRBD2	TRBV6-2/TRBV6-3	TRBJ2-1	CASSRTSGRHEQFF	TGTGCCAGCAGTCGGACTAGCGGGAGGCATGAGCAGTTCTTC
-	TRBD1	TRBV12-3/TRBV12-4	TRBJ1-1	CASRRGDSQNTEAFF	TGTGCCAGCAGGAGGGGGGACAGCCAGAACACTGAAGCTTTCTTT
-	-	TRBV7-9	TRBJ1-2	CASSRQETYGYTF	TGTGCCAGCAGCCGCCAGGAGACCTATGGCTACACCTTC
-	-	TRBV12-3/TRBV12-4	TRBJ2-5	CASRGAAGLGETQYF	TGTGCCAGCCGCGGGGCAGCGGGTCTGGGGGAGACCCAGTACTTC
-	-	TRBV29-1	TRBJ2-7	CSAAKTGFGEQYF	TGCAGCGCGGCTAAAACAGGGTTTGGCGAGCAGTACTTC
few	TRBD1	TRBV7-2	TRBJ2-4	CASSPLRGQGNIQYF	TGTGCCAGCAGCCCACTCAGGGGACAGGGAAACATTCAGTACTTC